These T cell receptor beta chains were read from a single sample in a study of immune evolution from preneoplasia to lung adenocarcinoma. The table came from immunoSEQ multiplex PCR; TCRdb's copy has only in-frame clones and leaves some out. Of 30,000 to 45,000 clones in the sample, roughly 68% were seen once. The specimen sequenced was FFPE invasive lung adenocarcinoma tissue. These receptor sequences come from a person in their sixties or seventies with lung adenocarcinoma. The CDR3 runs from the conserved cysteine through the conserved F or W. D genes are given only for firm matches. A row's size may be missing; if present it is once, few, many or a size class.

TRBJ1-4 | once | TRBD1 | TRBV7-9 | TGTGCCAGCAGCTTAGGGGACAGACCAACTAATGAAAAACTGTTTTTT | CASSLGDRPTNEKLFF
TRBJ1-5 | . | . | TRBV28 | TGTGCCAGCAGTTTAGCACAGCCGCCAAAGCCCCAGCATTTT | CASSLAQPPKPQHF
TRBJ2-5 | . | . | TRBV9 | TGTGCCAGCAGCGTAGACAGGACCCAAGAGACCCAGTACTTC | CASSVDRTQETQYF
TRBJ1-1 | . | TRBD1 | TRBV15 | TGTGCCACCAGCAGACAGGGGGCTGAAGCTTTCTTT | CATSRQGAEAFF
TRBJ2-3 | once | . | TRBV4-2 | TGTGCCAGTTCAGAACAGGGACAACTCACAGATACGCAGTATTTT | CASSEQGQLTDTQYF
TRBJ2-1 | . | TRBD1 | TRBV11-2 | TGTGCCAGCAGCTCGGACAGGGGTAATGAGCAGTTCTTC | CASSSDRGNEQFF
TRBJ2-2 | once | . | TRBV29-1 | TGCAGCGTTGTCTTGGCGGCAAAAACCGGGGAGCTGTTTTTT | CSVVLAAKTGELFF
TRBJ2-1 | . | . | TRBV4-1 | TGCGCCAGCAGCTCCCCAGGGCATCGGAATGAGCAGTTCTTC | CASSSPGHRNEQFF
TRBJ1-2 | . | TRBD1 | TRBV5-4 | TGTGCCAGCAGCTTGACAGGGGACTATGGCTACACCTTC | CASSLTGDYGYTF
TRBJ2-7 | . | . | TRBV21-1 | TGTGCCAGCAGCAAACCGAGTACTAGCGGGAGGGTCTTCTACGAGCAGTACTTC | CASSKPSTSGRVFYEQYF